Detailed here is one T cell receptor beta chain. In the authors' workflow: Reference gene primers were amplified, and this amplification served to estimate nucleated cell counts. Clones were sequenced by immunoSEQ multiplex PCR, and TCRdb holds only the in-frame ones, with some missing. That table supplies the V and J calls and clone size; D and trimming were determined from the DNA. The sample has approximately 250,000 clones, around 86% seen once. The data are from a study of blood T cell repertoires in COVID-19. On the study more broadly: There were acute and convalescent COVID-19 samples, and they came from the United States, Italy and Spain. Sources were T cells, B-cell-depleted T cells, or PBMCs; the material itself was cDNA or gDNA.

Losses at the gene ends were 1 base for V and 4 bases for J; bases not matched to a gene: 5. The CDR3 spans 16 residues. The germline CDR1 and CDR2 sequences are MGHRA and YSYEKL. Sequencing input: peripheral blood. This TCR came from a man between 40 and 49 years old with active or convalescent COVID-19. This sequence joins TRBV4-1 and TRBJ2-1; 9 bases fit TRBD2. CDR3 in amino acids: CASSQGDSGSYNEQFF. CDR3 in DNA: TGCGCCAGCAGCCAAGGAGATAGCGGGAGTTACAATGAGCAGTTCTTC.